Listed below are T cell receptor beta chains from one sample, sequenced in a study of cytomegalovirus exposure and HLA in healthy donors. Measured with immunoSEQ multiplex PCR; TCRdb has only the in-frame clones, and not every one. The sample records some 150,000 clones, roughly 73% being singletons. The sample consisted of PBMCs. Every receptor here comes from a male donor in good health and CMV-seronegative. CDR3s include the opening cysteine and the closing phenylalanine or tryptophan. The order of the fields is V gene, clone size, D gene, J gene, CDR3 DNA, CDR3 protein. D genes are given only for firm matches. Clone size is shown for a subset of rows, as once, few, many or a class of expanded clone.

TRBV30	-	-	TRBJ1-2	TGTGCCTTCCGGGTGGGGGGCTATGGCTACACCTTC	CAFRVGGYGYTF
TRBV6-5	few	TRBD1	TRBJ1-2	TGTGCCAGCAGCCTGCGGACAGGGAATGGCTACACCTTC	CASSLRTGNGYTF
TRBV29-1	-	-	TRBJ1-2	TGCAGCGCGCAGATCGCGGGCTATGGCTACACCTTC	CSAQIAGYGYTF
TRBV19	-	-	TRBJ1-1	TGTGCCAGTAGTCGCCCCCTCCCAGGGCTGAACACTGAAGCTTTCTTT	CASSRPLPGLNTEAFF
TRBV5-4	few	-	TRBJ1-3	TGTGCCAGCAGCTTGGACAGGTCGTCGGACACCATATATTTT	CASSLDRSSDTIYF
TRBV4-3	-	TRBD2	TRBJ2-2	TGCGCCAGCAGCCAAGATCTGAGCGGGGGGGCGGTCACCGGGGAGCTGTTTTTT	CASSQDLSGGAVTGELFF
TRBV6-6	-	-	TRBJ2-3	TGTGCCAGCATTCGACTAGGCACAGATACGCAGTATTTT	CASIRLGTDTQYF
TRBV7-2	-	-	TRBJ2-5	TGTGCCAGCAGCTTACGACGGGGGGCCGGGGAGACCCAGTACTTC	CASSLRRGAGETQYF
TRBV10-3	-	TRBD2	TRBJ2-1	TGTGCCATCAGGCCCTCTAGCGGGGGGGCTCATGAGCAGTTCTTC	CAIRPSSGGAHEQFF
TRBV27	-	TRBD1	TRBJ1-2	TGTGCCAGCAGACGGGGACAGGGGCCGGAGGGCTACACCTTC	CASRRGQGPEGYTF
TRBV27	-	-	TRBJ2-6	TGTGCCAGCAGTTTAAGACCTCAGGACTCTGGGGCCAACGTCCTGACTTTC	CASSLRPQDSGANVLTF